The rows below give T cell receptor beta chains drawn from one sample of a study of cytomegalovirus exposure and HLA in healthy donors. The method was immunoSEQ multiplex PCR; TCRdb's version includes in-frame clones alone and lacks a portion of them. This table holds 90,000 to 130,000 clones, under 85% found once. Sequenced sample: PBMCs. Receptor source: a young man in good health and CMV-seropositive. The CDR3 runs from the conserved cysteine through the conserved F or W. The order of the fields is J gene, V gene, CDR3 protein.

j_call: TRBJ2-5; v_call: TRBV5-4; cdr3_aa: CASSAKETQYF
j_call: TRBJ2-5; v_call: TRBV7-3; cdr3_aa: CATSLSGGPQETQYF
j_call: TRBJ2-3; v_call: TRBV30; cdr3_aa: CAWSRGDTQYF
j_call: TRBJ2-5; v_call: TRBV10-2; cdr3_aa: CASSEGRGAAQYF
j_call: TRBJ1-1; v_call: TRBV27; cdr3_aa: CASRGRPNTEAFF
j_call: TRBJ2-5; v_call: TRBV4-3; cdr3_aa: CASSQLTATGTQYF
j_call: TRBJ2-2; v_call: TRBV6-5; cdr3_aa: CASRRASNTGELFF
j_call: TRBJ2-5; v_call: TRBV5-8; cdr3_aa: CASSLAVGEPETQYF
j_call: TRBJ2-7; v_call: TRBV10-3; cdr3_aa: CAISPQGRGSYEQYF
j_call: TRBJ1-3; v_call: TRBV11-2; cdr3_aa: CASSRGQYYSGNTIYF
j_call: NA; v_call: TRBV2; cdr3_aa: CASSRGDNTGELFF
j_call: TRBJ2-1; v_call: TRBV10-1; cdr3_aa: CAEQAGDEQFF
j_call: TRBJ2-7; v_call: TRBV19; cdr3_aa: CASSRTSGVYEQYF
j_call: TRBJ2-7; v_call: TRBV10-3; cdr3_aa: CAISESRNEQYF
j_call: TRBJ1-2; v_call: TRBV27; cdr3_aa: CASSRIRGAGYTF
j_call: TRBJ1-2; v_call: TRBV6-1; cdr3_aa: CAIWSSSGGMDGYTF
j_call: TRBJ2-3; v_call: TRBV5-1; cdr3_aa: CASSLTTSGGTDTQYF
j_call: TRBJ2-5; v_call: TRBV5-1; cdr3_aa: CASSLEGQGQETQYF
j_call: TRBJ1-6; v_call: TRBV6-6; cdr3_aa: CASRDDRISYNSPLHF
j_call: TRBJ1-3; v_call: TRBV14; cdr3_aa: CASSQISLSSGNTIYF
j_call: TRBJ2-5; v_call: TRBV6-1; cdr3_aa: CASSEVLSDGEMETQYF
j_call: TRBJ2-3; v_call: TRBV5-1; cdr3_aa: CASSDHPGTMVDTQYF
j_call: TRBJ1-1; v_call: TRBV5-1; cdr3_aa: CASSLEAMTAEAFF
j_call: TRBJ2-7; v_call: TRBV2; cdr3_aa: CASSVSAGGSYEQYF
j_call: TRBJ1-1; v_call: TRBV19; cdr3_aa: CASRKLTGVNTEAFF
j_call: TRBJ1-5; v_call: TRBV7-2; cdr3_aa: CASAVGTARRQPQHF
j_call: TRBJ1-2; v_call: TRBV5-6; cdr3_aa: CASSLLRDSYGYTF